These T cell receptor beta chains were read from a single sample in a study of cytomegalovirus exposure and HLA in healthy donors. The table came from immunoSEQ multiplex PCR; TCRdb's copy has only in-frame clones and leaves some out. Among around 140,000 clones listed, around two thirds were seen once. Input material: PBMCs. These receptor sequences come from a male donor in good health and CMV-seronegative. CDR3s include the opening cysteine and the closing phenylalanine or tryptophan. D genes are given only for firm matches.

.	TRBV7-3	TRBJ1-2	CASSSNLGHGYTF
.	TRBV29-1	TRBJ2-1	CSVETDSYNEQFF
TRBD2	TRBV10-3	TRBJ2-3	CAISEFSAGGETDTQYF
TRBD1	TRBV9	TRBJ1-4	CASSVEPDRNEKLFF
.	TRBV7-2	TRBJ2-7	CASSSPLARSYEQYF
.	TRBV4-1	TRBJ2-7	CASSQGNGWANEQYF
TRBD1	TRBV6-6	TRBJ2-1	CASSQDRVEQFF
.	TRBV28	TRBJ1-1	CASSLFGGNTEAFF
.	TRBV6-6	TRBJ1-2	CASTPGGEVERGYTF
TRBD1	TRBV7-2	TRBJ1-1	CASSLQGIDRVTEAFF
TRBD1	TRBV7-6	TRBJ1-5	CASSSRQGLAGPQHF
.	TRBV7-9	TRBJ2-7	CASSFGGPDEQYF
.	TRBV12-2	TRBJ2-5	CASRSSPTFAGGRETQYF
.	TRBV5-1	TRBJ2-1	CASSFRQINNEQFF
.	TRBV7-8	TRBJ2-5	CASNTGNTETQYF
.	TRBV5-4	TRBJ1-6	CASSRGGDNSPLHF
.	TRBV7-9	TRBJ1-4	CASSFPPGGATNEKLFF
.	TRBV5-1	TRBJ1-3	CATRRGASSGNTIYF
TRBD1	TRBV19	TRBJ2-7	CASSPGQGAYEQYF
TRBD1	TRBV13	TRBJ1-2	CASSPGQGAYGYTF
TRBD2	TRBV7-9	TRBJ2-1	CASSPGTSGDRYNEQFF
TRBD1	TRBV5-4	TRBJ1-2	CAWGQGARGYTF
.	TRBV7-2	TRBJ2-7	CASSFQPRAGYYEQYF
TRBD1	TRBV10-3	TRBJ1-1	CAISGGQKNTEAFF
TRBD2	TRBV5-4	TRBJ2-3	CASSKGGASTDTQYF
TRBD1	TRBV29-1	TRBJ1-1	CSVTGGNAEAFF
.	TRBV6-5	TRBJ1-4	CASRLQEKLFF
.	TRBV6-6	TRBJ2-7	CASSYSAEEYF
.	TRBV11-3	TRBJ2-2	CASSLALRTGELFF
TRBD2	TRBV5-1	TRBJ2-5	CASSPTLAGGRETQYF
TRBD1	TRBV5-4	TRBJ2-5	CASSSQGAQETQYF
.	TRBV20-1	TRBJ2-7	CSALTREEQYF
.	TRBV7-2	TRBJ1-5	CASNRARGQPQHF
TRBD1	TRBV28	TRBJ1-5	CASSLWGQGAPNQPQHF
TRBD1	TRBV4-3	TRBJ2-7	CASSQDPLSRGPHEQYF
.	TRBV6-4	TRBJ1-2	CASSPRGGANYGYTF
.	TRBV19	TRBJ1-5	CASSTQIGSNQPQHF
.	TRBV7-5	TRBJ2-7	CVRSLDPGHVSYEQYF
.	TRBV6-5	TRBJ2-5	CATGWGQGETQYF
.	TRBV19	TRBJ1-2	CATWGEGLLGYTF
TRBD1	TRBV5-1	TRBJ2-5	CASSARQGLETQYF